One sample yielded the 14 T cell receptor beta chains listed below, sequenced in a study of T cell repertoires in cytomegalovirus infection. A single record per CDR3 protein comes from TCRdb applying MiXCR to the reads. Of approximately 550,000 distinct CDR3 sequences in the sample, 15% to 20% were seen once. Sequences were obtained from CD8+ T cells from PBMCs. The receptors originated from a human donor in good health (CMV status not recorded). Some clones in this sample may be carry-over from other donors' samples.

This clonotype was detected many times. The V call is TRBV7-9, the J call TRBJ2-2, with unresolved D. CDR1 is SEHNR and CDR2 is FQNEAQ in the germline V gene (reference sequence). This CDR3 is built from 11 residues. V shed 5 bases and J shed 3 bases, with 1 base lying between them. CDR3 residues: CASSDTGELFF. DNA for the CDR3: TGTGCCAGCAGCGACACCGGGGAGCTGTTTTTT.

A few counts support this clonotype. The chain uses TRBV6-1 and TRBJ1-1; D is uncertain. V was pared by 4 bases and J by 1 base, with 13 bases between. The CDR3 has 15 amino acids. Germline V CDR1 and CDR2: MNHNS, SASEGT. The CDR3 DNA is TGTGCCAGCAGTGCGAAGGGCGGAGCGAACACTGAAGCTTTCTTT. Amino acid sequence: CASSAKGGANTEAFF.

This clonotype was seen at least ten times. The V and J genes are TRBV11-2 and TRBJ2-2, with 7 positions matching TRBD2. The CDR3 spans 24 residues. Germline-derived CDR1 and CDR2 are SGHAT and FQNNGV. V shed 2 bases, J shed 7 bases, and the junction held 34 bases outside the gene matches. For the CDR3, the DNA is TGTGCCAGCAGCTTATTACAACTAGCGCCACTATCTCCTCGACCCTCAACCTTAAACGGGGAGCTGTTTTTT. This sequence encodes CASSLLQLAPLSPRPSTLNGELFF.

V is TRBV2 and J is TRBJ2-7; TRBD1 agrees at 10 bases. CDR1 and CDR2 (germline): SNHLY, FYNNEI. The CDR3 loop spans 16 amino acids. The V gene end was trimmed by 5 bases and the J gene end by 7 bases; junction bases not matched to a gene: 14. CDR3 region: CASSKGRDRGVPEQYF. The DNA for the CDR3 is TGTGCCAGCAGTAAAGGCCGGGACAGGGGTGTTCCAGAGCAGTACTTC.

This clonotype was seen at least ten times. The rearrangement uses TRBV7-8 and TRBJ2-5; no definite D call. This CDR3 is 16 amino acids long. V lost 2 bases, J lost 3 bases, and 16 bases lay in between. Germline V gene lookup returns CDR1 SGHVS and CDR2 FQNEAQ. CDR3 residues: CASSLSVGYSKETQYF. The DNA for the CDR3 is TGTGCCAGCAGCTTATCGGTCGGGTACTCCAAAGAGACCCAGTACTTC. The whole variable domain, remainder taken from reference TRBV7-8 and TRBJ2-5, is GAGVSQSPRYKVAKRGQDVALRCDPISGHVSLFWYQQALGQGPEFLTYFQNEAQLDKSGLPSDRFFAERPEGSVSTLKIQRTQQEDSAVYLCASSLSVGYSKETQYFGPGTRLLVL.

As regards this clonotype: Being one base from a much bigger clone, this may be a read error. No conserved phenylalanine or tryptophan ends this CDR3, so it is likely a read error. This rearrangement joins TRBV7-9 to TRBJ2-7; 11 bases fit TRBD1. Trimming took 2 bases from V and 4 from J; bases not matched to a gene: 7. Germline CDR1 SEHNR, CDR2 FQNEAQ (reference sequence). CDR3 size: 16 residues. The CDR3 region is CASSLRLGTGGYEQYL. Written as DNA, the CDR3 is TGTGCCAGCAGCTTAAGGCTGGGGACAGGGGGTTACGAGCAGTACTTA.

The rearrangement links TRBV15 to TRBJ2-3; D is possibly TRBD2 (5 bases). This CDR3 has 16 amino acids. V lost 3 bases to trimming and J lost 4 bases, with 17 bases between them. Germline V gives CDR1 LNHNV, CDR2 YYDKDF (reference sequence). CDR3 loop: CATSRGLANLADTQYF. The CDR3 bases are TGTGCCACCAGCAGGGGCCTAGCCAACCTCGCAGATACGCAGTATTTT.

This clonotype was counted many times. This rearrangement joins TRBV27 to TRBJ2-7, with D maybe TRBD1 (6 bases). This CDR3 comprises 16 residues. Trimming removed 6 bases from V and 1 base from J, with 19 bases in between. The V gene's germline CDR1 is MNHEY and CDR2 SMNVEV (reference sequence). The CDR3, as DNA: TGTGCCAGCAGCGACCGGGACATTTACGCATCCTACGAGCAGTACTTC. It specifies CASSDRDIYASYEQYF.

This clonotype was observed many times. The genes are TRBV10-3 and TRBJ1-2; the D is unclear. The germline CDR1 and CDR2 sequences are ENHRY and SYGVKD. Trimming removed 0 bases at V and 6 bases at J, with 14 bases between. CDR3 size: 15 residues. The CDR3 region has the DNA TGTGCCATCAGTGAGTCCCACGGCCAGGTGGATGGCTACACCTTC. Amino acid sequence: CAISESHGQVDGYTF.

The chain joins TRBV27 to TRBJ1-4, with D uncertain. The germline V gene encodes CDR1 MNHEY and CDR2 SMNVEV (reference sequence). With 3 bases removed from V and 7 bases from J, the gap between germline ends came to 12 bases. CDR3 length: 14 residues. Here the CDR3 reads CASSFRGRVEKLFF. CDR3 sequence (DNA): TGTGCCAGCAGTTTTCGCGGGAGGGTTGAAAAACTGTTTTTT.

The V and J genes are TRBV2 and TRBJ2-1; 10 bases line up with TRBD2. V lost 7 bases and J lost 8; bases outside the gene matches: 11. The CDR3 consists of 15 residues. Germline V lookup: CDR1 SNHLY, CDR2 FYNNEI. CDR3 in DNA: TGTGCCAGCACCGAGTTAGCGGGAGGTCTAGATGAGCAGTTCTTC. This gives the protein CASTELAGGLDEQFF.

The chain has TRBV15 and TRBJ2-1; D is unresolved. Germline V CDR1 and CDR2: LNHNV, YYDKDF (reference sequence). V lost 0 bases to trimming and J lost 3 bases, with 12 bases between them. The CDR3 covers 16 residues. The CDR3: CATSRDRAVGYNEQFF. The CDR3 DNA follows: TGTGCCACCAGCAGAGATCGGGCGGTAGGCTACAATGAGCAGTTCTTC. Together with reference TRBV15 and TRBJ2-1, the CDR3 gives the full variable domain: DAMVIQNPRYQVTQFGKPVTLSCSQTLNHNVMYWYQQKSSQAPKLLFHYYDKDFNNEADTPDNFQSRRPNTSFCFLDIRSPGLGDTAMYLCATSRDRAVGYNEQFFGPGTRLTVL.

This clonotype was seen a few times. The chain joins TRBV5-1 to TRBJ2-7, with TRBD1 matching over 9 bases. Germline V gene data show CDR1 as SGHRS and CDR2 as YFSETQ. Unmatched junction bases numbered 7, after V lost 3 bases and J lost 3 bases. The CDR3 runs 15 residues. The CDR3, as DNA: TGCGCCAGCAGCTCCTGGACAGGGGTCGGCTACGAGCAGTACTTC. It codes for CASSSWTGVGYEQYF.

A few counts support this clonotype. J is TRBJ2-1 and V is TRBV4-1; possibly TRBD1 or TRBD2 for D (5 bases each). This CDR3 is built from 13 residues. The V end was cut by 8 bases, the J end by 6 bases, with 14 bases between. From germline, CDR1 is MGHRA and CDR2 YSYEKL. CDR3 region: CASAQPGSNEQFF. The CDR3 bases are TGCGCCAGCGCCCAGCCAGGGAGCAATGAGCAGTTCTTC.